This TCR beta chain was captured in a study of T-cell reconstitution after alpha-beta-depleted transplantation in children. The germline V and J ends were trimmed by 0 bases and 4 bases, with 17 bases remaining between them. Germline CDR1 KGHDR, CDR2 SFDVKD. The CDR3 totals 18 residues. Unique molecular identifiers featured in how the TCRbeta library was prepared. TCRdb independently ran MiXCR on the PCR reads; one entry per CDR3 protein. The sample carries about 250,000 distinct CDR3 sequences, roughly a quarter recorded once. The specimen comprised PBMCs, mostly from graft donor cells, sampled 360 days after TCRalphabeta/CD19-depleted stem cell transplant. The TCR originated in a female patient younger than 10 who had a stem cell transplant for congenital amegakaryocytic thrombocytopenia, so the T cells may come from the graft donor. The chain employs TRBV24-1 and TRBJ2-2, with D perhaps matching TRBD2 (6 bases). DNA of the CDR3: TGTGCCACCAGTGATTTGGGACACTGGGGGGAGAGCACCGGGGAGCTGTTTTTT. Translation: CATSDLGHWGESTGELFF.